A single sample is the source of the 20 T cell receptor beta chains below, sequenced in a study of T cells in Graves' hyperthyroidism and ophthalmopathy. Amplification of TCR beta CDR3 regions used RNA as the template. The TCR CDR3 first-round RT-PCR relied on the HTBI primer set. TCRdb used MiXCR to reprocess the multiplex PCR reads, holding one entry per CDR3 protein. Among around 500,000 distinct CDR3 sequences listed, approximately 22% were seen once. Material for sequencing was blood. The receptors derive from a woman in her 70s with Graves' ophthalmopathy.

This clonotype was recorded a few times. CDR3 sequence: CASSLMRVANTGELFF. The CDR3 coding sequence is TGTGCCAGCAGCTTAATGCGGGTCGCGAACACCGGGGAGCTGTTTTTT. This chain connects TRBV7-2 to TRBJ2-2, with a tentative D call TRBD2 (5 bases). This CDR3 has 16 residues. The germline V gene encodes CDR1 SGHTA and CDR2 FQGNSA. Trimming cost V 2 bases and J 0 bases, with 10 bases left between them.

The V gene is TRBV10-3, the J gene TRBJ2-7; possibly TRBD2 for D (6 bases). Germline lookup yields CDR1 ENHRY and CDR2 SYGVKD. CDR3 length equals 12 residues. The V end lost 5 bases, the J end lost 6 bases, and 11 bases lay between the germline ends. This CDR3 is CAISSGSVEQYF. CDR3 sequence (DNA): TGTGCCATCAGTAGCGGGTCGGTCGAGCAGTACTTC.

In its sample, this clonotype was seen a few times. V gene TRBV7-2 combines with J gene TRBJ1-6, with D possibly matching TRBD1 (6 bases). Germline CDR1 and CDR2: SGHTA and FQGNSA. The V gene lost 5 bases and the J gene lost 11 bases, with 22 bases spanning the gap. The CDR3 totals 16 residues. CDR3 amino acids: CASSLSWETGRTPLHF. The CDR3 DNA reads as TGTGCCAGCAGCCTTAGTTGGGAGACAGGTCGGACACCCCTCCACTTT.

This clonotype was counted only a few times. The chain is built from TRBV28 and TRBJ2-5; TRBD1 is a possible D gene (5 bases). Trimming stripped 2 bases from V and 2 bases from J, with 12 bases between. The CDR3 runs 15 residues. In germline, CDR1 is MDHEN, CDR2 SYDVKM. CDR3 loop: CASSLGSQGQETQYF. The CDR3 DNA reads TGTGCCAGCAGTTTAGGATCGCAGGGACAAGAGACCCAGTACTTC.

This clonotype has only a few counts. The J gene is TRBJ2-6, the V gene TRBV11-2, with D perhaps matching TRBD2 (6 bases). The V end lost 8 bases, the J end lost 0 bases, and 17 bases lay between the germline ends. From germline, CDR1 is SGHAT and CDR2 FQNNGV. This CDR3 is built from 17 residues. CDR3 amino acids: CASVRRDPFSGANVLTF. Written as DNA, the CDR3 is TGTGCCAGCGTCCGGAGGGACCCTTTCTCTGGGGCCAACGTCCTGACTTTC.

To note about this clonotype: A read error is possible here, since a much larger clone lies one base away. The chain employs TRBV6-5 and TRBJ2-7; D is unclear. Germline V CDR1 and CDR2: MNHEY, SVGAGI. The CDR3 consists of 12 residues. Between the trimmed V and J ends, which lost 2 bases and 1 base, there was a span of 3 bases. CDR3 sequence: CASSYQSYEQYF. CDR3 sequence (DNA): TGTGCCAGCAGTTACCAATCCTACGAGCAGTACTTC.

This rearrangement joins TRBV28 to TRBJ2-3; 8 bases agree with TRBD1. Germline assignment: CDR1 MDHEN and CDR2 SYDVKM. The junction had 12 bases not matched to a gene; V was cut back by 4 bases and J by 3 bases. CDR3 length equals 17 residues. CDR3 bases: TGTGCCAGCAGTTCAGACAGGGGAATGGGAGCGACAGATACGCAGTATTTT. This encodes CASSSDRGMGATDTQYF.

The chain joins TRBV28 to TRBJ2-1; 8 nucleotides line up with TRBD1. The CDR3 contains 15 residues. V lost 3 bases, J lost 10 bases, and 11 bases stayed unmatched. The germline CDR1 and CDR2 sequences are MDHEN and SYDVKM. CDR3 amino acids: CASSFLDRVLLEQFF. Here the CDR3 DNA reads TGTGCCAGCAGTTTTTTGGACAGGGTTTTATTGGAGCAGTTCTTC.

This clonotype was observed a handful of times. The chain has TRBV5-1 and TRBJ2-1; 8 bases are a match to TRBD1. The germline V gene has CDR1 SGHRS and CDR2 YFSETQ. CDR3 size: 14 residues. V was clipped by 6 bases and J by 6 bases; unmatched bases: 8. The CDR3 is CASTRTGKLNEQFF. CDR3 sequence (DNA): TGCGCCAGCACCCGGACAGGGAAACTCAATGAGCAGTTCTTC.

This clonotype was detected only a few times. The chain recombines TRBV7-9 with TRBJ2-5, with TRBD1 matching 9 bases. J was trimmed by 5 bases and V by 6 bases; bases with no gene match: 10. The CDR3 loop spans 15 amino acids. Per germline, CDR1 SEHNR and CDR2 FQNEAQ (reference sequence). DNA for the CDR3: TGTGCCAGCAGTCAACAGGGGGCGCGGGGGGAGACCCAGTACTTC. Translated, it gives CASSQQGARGETQYF.

This clonotype was counted a few times. The V call is TRBV20-1, the J call TRBJ1-2; possible D gene TRBD1, 6 bases. V was clipped by 3 bases and J by 4 bases, with 18 bases between them. The CDR3 covers 15 residues. Per the germline V gene, CDR1 is DFQATT and CDR2 is SNEGSKA (reference sequence). Here the CDR3 DNA reads TGCAGTGCTAGGGCCCCCGGGACATGGCTCTATGGCTACACCTTC. Amino acids: CSARAPGTWLYGYTF.

The rearrangement uses TRBV25-1 and TRBJ2-1, with D hard to call. In germline, CDR1 is MGHDK, CDR2 SYGVNS. The V end lost 2 bases, the J end lost 10 bases, and 12 bases lay between the germline ends. The CDR3 is made up of 13 amino acids. The CDR3 DNA is TGTGCCAGCAGTGAAAGGCTGGCGTCGGAGCAGTTCTTC. Its protein product is CASSERLASEQFF.

With respect to this clonotype: Compared with germline, one end of the junction differs, possibly owing to a read error. The CDR3 DNA reads as TGTGCCAGCAGCAATACCGGGATCGCGGGCGATAGCAATCACCCCCAGCATTTT. The encoded protein is CASSNTGIAGDSNHPQHF. The chain joins TRBV7-9 to TRBJ1-5; D remains unclear. Looked up from germline, CDR1 is SEHNR and CDR2 is FQNEAQ (reference sequence). CDR3 length: 18 amino acids. The variable domain in full, completed from reference TRBV7-9 and TRBJ1-5, reads DTGVSQNPRHKITKRGQNVTFRCDPISEHNRLYWYRQTLGQGPEFLTYFQNEAQLEKSRLLSDRFSAERPKGSFSTLEIQRTEQGDSAMYLCASSNTGIAGDSNHPQHFGDGTRLSIL.

This clonotype has a count of ten or more. The chain carries TRBV28 and TRBJ2-5; unclear D gene. The CDR3 length is 13 residues. V was trimmed by 2 bases and J by 6 bases, leaving 10 bases between them. Germline values: CDR1 MDHEN, CDR2 SYDVKM. In DNA form, the CDR3 reads TGTGCCAGCAGTTTAAGGTCCCGGCAGACCCAGTACTTC. As protein: CASSLRSRQTQYF.

The J gene is TRBJ2-3, the V gene TRBV9, with a weak D call TRBD1 (6 bases). In germline, CDR1 is SGDLS, CDR2 YYNGEE. V was pared by 4 bases and J by 2 bases, with 11 bases between. The CDR3 sequence is 14 residues long. CDR3 sequence reads: CASSLWDNTDTQYF. Written as DNA, the CDR3 is TGTGCCAGCAGCTTATGGGACAACACAGATACGCAGTATTTT. Full variable domain (rest looked up from reference TRBV9 and TRBJ2-3): DSGVTQTPKHLITATGQRVTLRCSPRSGDLSVYWYQQSLDQGLQFLIQYYNGEERAKGNILERFSAQQFPDLHSELNLSSLELGDSALYFCASSLWDNTDTQYFGPGTRLTVL.

For this clonotype: This may come from a read error, since a much larger clone is one base off. The genes are TRBV6-2 or TRBV6-3 and TRBJ2-1; D not resolved. Germline CDR1 is MNHEY and CDR2 is SVGEGT. Trimming removed 4 bases at V and 3 bases at J, with 10 bases between. The CDR3 is 14 residues long. The CDR3 loop reads CASSSDAGYNEQFF. CDR3 nucleotide sequence: TGTGCCAGCAGTTCGGACGCAGGCTACAATGAGCAGTTCTTC.

At least ten counts were recorded for this clonotype. The V call is TRBV2, the J call TRBJ1-1; D remains unclear. V lost 3 bases and J lost 3, with 8 bases in between. This CDR3 is built from 13 residues. CDR1 is SNHLY, CDR2 FYNNEI, per germline. CDR3 in DNA: TGTGCCAGCAGTGACTGGCGCGACACTGAAGCTTTCTTT. Its translation is CASSDWRDTEAFF.

This clonotype turned up a few times. The rearrangement uses TRBV2 and TRBJ1-5; possibly TRBD1 for D (5 bases). The V gene's germline CDR1 is SNHLY and CDR2 FYNNEI. The CDR3 runs 13 residues. V lost 8 bases and J lost 4, with 12 bases in between. The CDR3: CASQGLRNQPQHF. The CDR3 DNA is TGTGCCAGCCAGGGTCTTCGAAATCAGCCCCAGCATTTT.

This clonotype has a handful of counts. The chain is built from TRBV6-1 and TRBJ2-5; D is unclear. CDR1 and CDR2 from the germline V gene are MNHNS and SASEGT. Trimming took off 6 bases at V and 1 base at J, with 12 bases between the two ends. The CDR3 has 14 residues. CDR3 coding DNA: TGTGCCAGCAGACCGGACGGAGTCCAAGAGACCCAGTACTTC. Protein sequence: CASRPDGVQETQYF.

A few counts support this clonotype. V usage is TRBV20-1 and J usage is TRBJ1-4, with TRBD1 matching 7 bases. After removal of 0 bases from V and 8 bases from J, the junction contained 12 bases not matched to a gene. Germline V gene sequence: CDR1 DFQATT, CDR2 SNEGSKA (reference sequence). The length of the CDR3 is 16 residues. Written as DNA, the CDR3 is TGCAGTGCTAGAGATCTCTCGGGGCAGGGGGGGGAAAAACTGTTTTTT. Protein product: CSARDLSGQGGEKLFF.